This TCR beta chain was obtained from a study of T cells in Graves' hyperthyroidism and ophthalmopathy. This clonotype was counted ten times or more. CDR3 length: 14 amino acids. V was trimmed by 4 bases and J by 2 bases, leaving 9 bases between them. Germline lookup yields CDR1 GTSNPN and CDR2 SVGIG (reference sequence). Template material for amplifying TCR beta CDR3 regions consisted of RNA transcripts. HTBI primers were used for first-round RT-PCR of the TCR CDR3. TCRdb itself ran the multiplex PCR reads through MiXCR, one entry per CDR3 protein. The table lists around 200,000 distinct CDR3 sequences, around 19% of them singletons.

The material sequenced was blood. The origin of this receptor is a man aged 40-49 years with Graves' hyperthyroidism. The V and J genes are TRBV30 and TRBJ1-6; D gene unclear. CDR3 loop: CAWNSGTYNSPLHF. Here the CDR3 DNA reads TGTGCCTGGAATTCGGGCACCTATAATTCACCCCTCCACTTT.